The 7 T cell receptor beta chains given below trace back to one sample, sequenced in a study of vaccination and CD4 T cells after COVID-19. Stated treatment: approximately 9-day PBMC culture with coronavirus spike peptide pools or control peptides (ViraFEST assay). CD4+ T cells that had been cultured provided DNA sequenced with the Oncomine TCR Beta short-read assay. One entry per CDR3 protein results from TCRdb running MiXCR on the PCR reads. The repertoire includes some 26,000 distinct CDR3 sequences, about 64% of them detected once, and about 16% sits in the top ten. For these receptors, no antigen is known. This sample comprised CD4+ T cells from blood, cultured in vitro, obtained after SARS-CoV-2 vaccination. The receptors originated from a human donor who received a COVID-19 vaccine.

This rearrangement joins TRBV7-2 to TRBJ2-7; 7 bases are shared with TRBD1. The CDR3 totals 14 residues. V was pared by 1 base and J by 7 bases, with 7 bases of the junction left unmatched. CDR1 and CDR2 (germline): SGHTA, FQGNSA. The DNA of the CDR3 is TGTGCCAGCAGCTTAGGTAACAGGGGTTGGGAGCAGTACTTC. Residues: CASSLGNRGWEQYF.

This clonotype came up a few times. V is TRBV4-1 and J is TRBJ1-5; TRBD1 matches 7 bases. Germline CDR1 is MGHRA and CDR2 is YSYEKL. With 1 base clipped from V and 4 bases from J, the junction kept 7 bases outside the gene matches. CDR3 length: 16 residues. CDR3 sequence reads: CASSQAGQGGNQPQHF. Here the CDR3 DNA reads TGCGCCAGCAGCCAAGCAGGGCAGGGGGGGAATCAGCCCCAGCATTTT.

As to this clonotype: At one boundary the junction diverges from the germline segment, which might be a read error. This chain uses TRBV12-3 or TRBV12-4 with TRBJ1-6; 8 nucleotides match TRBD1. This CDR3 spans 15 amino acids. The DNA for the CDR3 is TGTGCCAGCAGCCCGACAGGGGCCTACAATTCACCCCTCCACTTT. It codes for CASSPTGAYNSPLHF.

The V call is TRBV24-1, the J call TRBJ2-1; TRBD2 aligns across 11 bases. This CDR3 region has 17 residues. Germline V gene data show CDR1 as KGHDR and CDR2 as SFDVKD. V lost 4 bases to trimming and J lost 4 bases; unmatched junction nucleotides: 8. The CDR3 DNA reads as TGTGCCACCAGTGACTCAACTAGCGGGGGTACATACAATGAGCAGTTCTTC. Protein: CATSDSTSGGTYNEQFF.

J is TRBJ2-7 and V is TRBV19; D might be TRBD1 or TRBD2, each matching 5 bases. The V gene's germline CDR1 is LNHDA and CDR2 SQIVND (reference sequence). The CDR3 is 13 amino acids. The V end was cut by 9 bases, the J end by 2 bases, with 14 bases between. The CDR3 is CASARGRAYEQYF. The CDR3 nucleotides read TGTGCCAGCGCGAGGGGCAGGGCCTACGAGCAGTACTTC. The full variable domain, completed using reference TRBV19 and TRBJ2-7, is DGGITQSPKYLFRKEGQNVTLSCEQNLNHDAMYWYRQDPGQGLRLIYYSQIVNDFQKGDIAEGYSVSREKKESFPLTVTSAQKNPTAFYLCASARGRAYEQYFGPGTRLTVT.

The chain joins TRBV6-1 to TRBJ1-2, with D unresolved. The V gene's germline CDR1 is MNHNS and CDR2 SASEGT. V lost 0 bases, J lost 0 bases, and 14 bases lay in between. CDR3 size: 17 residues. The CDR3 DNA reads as TGTGCCAGCAGTGAAGCGCTGGGGAGGGCCTCTAACTATGGCTACACCTTC. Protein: CASSEALGRASNYGYTF.

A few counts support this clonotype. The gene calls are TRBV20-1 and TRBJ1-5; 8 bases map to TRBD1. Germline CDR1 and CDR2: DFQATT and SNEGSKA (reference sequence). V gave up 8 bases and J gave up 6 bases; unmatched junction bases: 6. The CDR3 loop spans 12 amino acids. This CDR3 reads CSLRQGSQPQHF. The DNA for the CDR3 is TGCAGTCTCCGACAGGGGAGTCAGCCCCAGCATTTT.